This T cell receptor beta chain was identified in a study of Ad26.COV2.S vaccination and SARS-CoV-2 variants. In the study overall: Recipients of Ad26.COV2.S got it intramuscularly, once or twice 56 days apart.

Repertoires were generated with immunoSEQ multiplex PCR, while TCRdb's copy carries only in-frame clones and drops some. The sample comprises 380,000 or so clones, 83% of which are singletons, and about 7.4% rests with the top ten. Noted treatment: approximately 18 received Ad26.COV2.S at low or high dose, single or two shots; about 5 received placebo; per-sample allocation not given. At day 63 after the first vaccine or placebo injection, samples were drawn. The shot given was an Ad26 vector that makes Wuhan-strain SARS-CoV-2 spike. V dropped 7 bases and J dropped 6 bases, with 15 bases sitting between them. The germline gives CDR1 SGHTA, CDR2 FQGNSA. CDR3 size: 13 residues.

The rearrangement uses TRBV7-2 and TRBJ1-1; D not certain. This TCR was sampled from a person between 18 and 59 years old who received the Ad26.COV2.S COVID-19 vaccine or a placebo. Here the sequenced sample was peripheral blood, taken in a trial of Ad26.COV2.S vaccine versus placebo. CDR3 nucleotide sequence: TGTGCCAGCAACTTCTTGTGGGTCTCTGAAGCTTTCTTT. It codes for CASNFLWVSEAFF.